This TCR beta chain appears in the sequencing data of a study of beta chain features in type 1 diabetes. The overall study: Across all samples, fewer than 120,000,000 sorted cells were examined.

This clone was seen a few times. Stem cell-like memory, regulatory, central memory and naive CD4+ cells were sorted via CD45RO/CCR7/CD25/CD127/CD95/CD27. Sorting gave populations that all exceeded 98% purity. The sequenced template was cDNA made from the entire isolated RNA. About 3.5 million reads, on average, came from each naive, central memory and regulatory T cell sample. TCRdb keeps only in-frame clones here, not all; method: immunoSEQ multiplex PCR. Of about 180,000 clones in the sample, about 13% were seen once. This clonotype originated in a woman younger than 35 in good health. Source material: central memory CD4+ T cells from blood.

CDR3 amino acids: CASSQGQGQEKLFF. The CDR3 DNA follows: TGCGCCAGCAGCCAGGGGCAGGGGCAGGAAAAACTGTTTTTT. The J gene is TRBJ1-4, the V gene TRBV4-3; possibly TRBD1 for D (6 bases). Trimming took 3 bases from V and 8 from J, leaving 13 bases between them. Germline CDR1 and CDR2: LGHNA and YSLEER. This CDR3 region has 14 residues.